The 19 T cell receptor beta chains in this list originate from one sample, sequenced in a study of CXCR3-negative and CXCR3-positive naive CD8 T cells. Findings and limits, study-wide: Naive cells positive for CXCR3 carried more hydrophobic TRB CDR3s than CXCR3-negative ones.

UMI-tagged TRB cDNA libraries were built via 5' RACE. TCRdb reprocessed the 5' RACE reads and stores each CDR3 protein as one record, lacking DNA. This sample's table has over 150,000 distinct CDR3 sequences. Antigens of these TCRs are unknown. The sequencing input was naive CXCR3+ CD8+ T cells from blood. Regarding subset: CD45RO-CCR7+CD27+CD95- naive CD8+ T cells expressing CXCR3 (TNR3+). Every receptor here comes from a human donor in good health. Some clones in this sample may be carry-over from other donors' samples.

The rearrangement joins TRBV11-2 to TRBJ1-1; with no DNA, the TCRdb D assignment of TRBD1 cannot be verified. Germline V gene lookup returns CDR1 SGHAT and CDR2 FQNNGV. The CDR3 covers 17 residues. The CDR3 reads CASSLPADKTIDTEAFF.

This sequence joins TRBV28 and TRBJ2-5; without DNA, the TCRdb call of TRBD2 cannot be checked. The CDR3 spans 14 residues. The V gene's germline CDR1 is MDHEN and CDR2 SYDVKM. CDR3 in amino acids: CASLLSGGPETQYF. Supplemented by reference TRBV28 and TRBJ2-5, the full variable domain reads DVKVTQSSRYLVKRTGEKVFLECVQDMDHENMFWYRQDPGLGLRLIYFSYDVKMKEKGDIPEGYSVSREKKERFSLILESASTNQTSMYLCASLLSGGPETQYFGPGTRLLVL.

CDR3 protein: CASRDRSTGELFF. This sequence joins TRBV19 and TRBJ2-2; the D call of TRBD1 rests on TCRdb alone, since no DNA is present to check it. CDR1 LNHDA and CDR2 SQIVND come from the germline V gene (reference sequence). The CDR3 spans 13 residues. Supplemented by reference TRBV19 and TRBJ2-2, the full variable domain reads DGGITQSPKYLFRKEGQNVTLSCEQNLNHDAMYWYRQDPGQGLRLIYYSQIVNDFQKGDIAEGYSVSREKKESFPLTVTSAQKNPTAFYLCASRDRSTGELFFGEGSRLTVL.

The gene calls are TRBV10-2 and TRBJ2-1; TCRdb indicates TRBD2, and absent DNA this call remains unverified. Germline V gene data show CDR1 as WSHSY and CDR2 as SAAADI. The CDR3 runs to 16 residues. The CDR3 spells CASSEKVGRRGNEQFF.

The chain uses TRBV29-1 and TRBJ2-1; there is no DNA to check the TCRdb D call of TRBD1. The length of the CDR3 is 13 residues. The germline V gene has CDR1 SQVTM and CDR2 ANQGSEA. Here the CDR3 reads CSVGAGSYNEQFF.

This rearrangement joins TRBV6-8 to TRBJ2-7; there is no DNA to check the TCRdb D call of TRBD1. CDR3 length equals 15 residues. In germline, CDR1 is MNHGY, CDR2 SAAAGT. This chain's CDR3 is CASTPADRGDHEQYF.

The rearrangement uses TRBV28 and TRBJ2-7; the TCRdb call, TRBD1, lacks DNA for checking. CDR1 and CDR2 (germline): MDHEN, SYDVKM. The CDR3 totals 17 residues. The CDR3 here is CASSPTGAGAFSYEQYF.

The V gene is TRBV5-1, the J gene TRBJ2-1; TCRdb names TRBD2, which stays unverified in the absence of DNA. The CDR3 is 15 residues long. Germline CDR1 reads SGHRS; CDR2 reads YFSETQ. CDR3 region: CASSYWTSGYNEQFF. The full variable domain, rest sourced from reference TRBV5-1 and TRBJ2-1, is KAGVTQTPRYLIKTRGQQVTLSCSPISGHRSVSWYQQTPGQGLQFLFEYFSETQRNKGNFPGRFSGRQFSNSRSEMNVSTLELGDSALYLCASSYWTSGYNEQFFGPGTRLTVL.

This CDR3 is CAISEPGLDQPQHF. The V gene is TRBV10-3, the J gene TRBJ1-5. The CDR3 consists of 14 residues. Germline CDR1 ENHRY, CDR2 SYGVKD.

V and J are TRBV19 and TRBJ2-1. Germline V gene sequence: CDR1 LNHDA, CDR2 SQIVND (reference sequence). The CDR3 has 15 residues. The CDR3: CASSTTLFWVGEQFF.

The chain is built from TRBV15 and TRBJ1-1; TCRdb indicates TRBD1, and absent DNA this call remains unverified. The CDR3 runs 16 residues. Looked up from germline, CDR1 is LNHNV and CDR2 is YYDKDF (reference sequence). The CDR3 sequence: CATSRGKQGPNTEAFF.

The chain is built from TRBV2 and TRBJ2-7; TCRdb calls TRBD2, which cannot be checked without DNA. The germline V gene has CDR1 SNHLY and CDR2 FYNNEI. This CDR3 is built from 14 residues. CDR3 sequence reads: CASTPPDSGYEQYF.

V and J are TRBV13 and TRBJ2-5; TCRdb outputs TRBD2, but without DNA this stays unchecked. The CDR3 contains 14 residues. CDR1 is PRHDT, CDR2 FYEKMQ, per germline (reference sequence). CDR3 in amino acids: CASSTSGDQETQYF.

The genes are TRBV20-1 and TRBJ2-7; TCRdb's D call of TRBD1 is untestable without DNA. Germline V gene lookup returns CDR1 DFQATT and CDR2 SNEGSKA (reference sequence). The CDR3 has 15 amino acids. The CDR3 sequence is CSARDHRGLSYEQYF.

The J gene is TRBJ2-2, the V gene TRBV29-1; TCRdb designates TRBD1, a call that cannot be tested without DNA. The germline CDR1 and CDR2 sequences are SQVTM and ANQGSEA. CDR3 length: 15 amino acids. The CDR3 loop reads CSASKAGGETGELFF.

The chain links TRBV7-8 to TRBJ2-3. The V gene's germline CDR1 is SGHVS and CDR2 FQNEAQ. The CDR3 length is 11 residues. The CDR3 sequence: CASSLGITQYF.

The chain couples TRBV29-1 to TRBJ1-1; checking the TCRdb D call of TRBD1 is not possible without DNA. Germline-derived CDR1 and CDR2 are SQVTM and ANQGSEA. The CDR3 length is 16 residues. The CDR3 region is CSVEGAQGRGDTEAFF.

The genes are TRBV30 and TRBJ1-1; TCRdb designates TRBD1, a call that cannot be tested without DNA. CDR3 length: 13 residues. In germline, CDR1 is GTSNPN, CDR2 SVGIG (reference sequence). The CDR3 is CAWSVGQGTEAFF.

The rearrangement links TRBV19 to TRBJ1-1. Germline V lookup: CDR1 LNHDA, CDR2 SQIVND (reference sequence). The CDR3 is 14 residues long. The CDR3 region is CASSIGGENTEAFF.